Detailed here is one T cell receptor (beta chain). This sample stems from a study of T cells in Graves' hyperthyroidism and ophthalmopathy. This CDR3 has 13 amino acids. Trimming took off 0 bases at V and 7 bases at J, with 7 bases between the two ends. Germline V lookup: CDR1 LNHNV, CDR2 YYDKDF (reference sequence). RNA transcripts yielded amplified TCR beta CDR3 regions. First-round RT-PCR with HTBI primers amplified the TCR CDR3 region. TCRdb fed the multiplex PCR reads into MiXCR, producing one record per CDR3 protein. The sample lists a few hundred thousand distinct CDR3 sequences, 35% to 55% occurring once. Hyperthyroidism patients were newly diagnosed, had disease duration under 2 months, and were aged 18 to 65 years.

The source of this sequence is a woman between 18 and 29 years old with Graves' hyperthyroidism. This chain uses TRBV15 with TRBJ1-5; no reliable D call. The specimen was peripheral blood or thyroid tissue (not recorded which). CDR3 protein: CATSRDEEQPQHF. The CDR3 DNA reads as TGTGCCACCAGCAGAGATGAGGAACAGCCCCAGCATTTT.